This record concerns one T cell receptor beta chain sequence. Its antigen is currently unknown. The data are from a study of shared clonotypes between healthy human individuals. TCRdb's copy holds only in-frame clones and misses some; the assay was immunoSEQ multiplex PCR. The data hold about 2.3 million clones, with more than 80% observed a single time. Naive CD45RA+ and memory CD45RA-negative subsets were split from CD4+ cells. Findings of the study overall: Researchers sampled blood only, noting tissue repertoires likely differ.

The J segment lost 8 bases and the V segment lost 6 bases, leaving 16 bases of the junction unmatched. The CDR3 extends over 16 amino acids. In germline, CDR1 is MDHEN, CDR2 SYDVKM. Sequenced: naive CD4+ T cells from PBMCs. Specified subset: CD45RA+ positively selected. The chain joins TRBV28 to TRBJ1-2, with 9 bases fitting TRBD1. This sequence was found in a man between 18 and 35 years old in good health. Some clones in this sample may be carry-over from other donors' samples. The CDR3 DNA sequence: TGTGCCAGCAGGCATCCCCTGGGACAGGGAGTGGCGGGCTACACCTTC. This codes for CASRHPLGQGVAGYTF.